The clone carrying this T cell receptor beta chain has only one observation. Its antigen is as yet unknown. The data are from a study of metastatic and nonmetastatic thyroid tumors. About the research overall: Blood and tumor or nodule tissue repertoires from malignant and benign thyroid patients were compared. Study results and caveats: Compared with benign nodules, malignant thyroid tumors were reported to have significantly higher TCR beta diversity in both blood and tumor.

Authors' analysis steps: Building a distant-metastasis classifier for papillary thyroid cancer drew on CDR3 differences across clinicopathological groups. TCRdb ran MiXCR on the PCR reads. These V and J calls rely on TCRdb rather than the paper's analysis. This sample has about 41,000 clones, with about 10% found just once. V was trimmed by 5 bases and J by 4 bases, leaving 27 bases between them. This CDR3 has 19 residues. CDR1 is SGHAT, CDR2 FQNNGV, per germline. All patients were treatment-naive before thyroid surgery. This chain joins TRBV11-2 and TRBJ1-5; possible D gene TRBD1, 6 bases. The TCR was taken from a female donor with papillary thyroid cancer or a benign thyroid nodule (not recorded which). Some clones in this sample may be carry-over from other donors' samples. Sequenced input: blood. The CDR3 region has the DNA TGTGCCAGCAGCCCCAGCCCTGGACCGACAGGAGGGGGTAATCAGCCCCAGCATTTT. Translation gives CASSPSPGPTGGGNQPQHF.